This T cell receptor (beta chain) was recorded in a study of blood T cells in healthy people across ages. This clonotype was observed a handful of times. The donors, aged about 6 to 90, were healthy Caucasians from Russia. The use of a sample-barcoded 5' primer and a J-beta primer mix characterized a second PCR of roughly 6 to 11 cycles. Each CDR3 protein gets one entry after TCRdb re-called the 5' RACE reads with MiXCR. The sample has approximately 780,000 distinct CDR3 sequences; 20% to 30% are singletons. There are 17 residues in the CDR3. Trimming removed 2 bases from V and 1 base from J, with 15 bases in between. The sample also formed part of further work on T cells of mothers and their children.

The sequenced sample was blood. The receptor comes from a boy aged 5-17 years in good health. The chain uses TRBV12-3 or TRBV12-4 and TRBJ1-5, with a tentative D call TRBD1 (5 bases). The DNA of the CDR3 is TGTGCCAGCAGTTTAATGTGGGGCGAGGGGAGCAATCAGCCCCAGCATTTT. It specifies CASSLMWGEGSNQPQHF.